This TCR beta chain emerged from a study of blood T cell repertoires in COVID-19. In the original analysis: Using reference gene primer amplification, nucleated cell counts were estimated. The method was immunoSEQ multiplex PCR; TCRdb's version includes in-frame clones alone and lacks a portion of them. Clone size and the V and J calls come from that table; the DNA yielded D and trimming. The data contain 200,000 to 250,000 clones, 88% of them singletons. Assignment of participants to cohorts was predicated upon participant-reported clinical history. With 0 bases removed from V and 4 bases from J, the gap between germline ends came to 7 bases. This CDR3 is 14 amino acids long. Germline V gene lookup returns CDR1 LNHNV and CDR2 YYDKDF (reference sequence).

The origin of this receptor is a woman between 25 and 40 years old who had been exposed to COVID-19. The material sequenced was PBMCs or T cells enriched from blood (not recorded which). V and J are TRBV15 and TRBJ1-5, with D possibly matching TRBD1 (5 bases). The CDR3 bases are TGTGCCACCAGCAGAGATCGGGGGAATCAGCCCCAGCATTTT. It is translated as CATSRDRGNQPQHF.